This T cell receptor (beta chain) was obtained from a study of T-cell memory formation after mild COVID-19. This clonotype has only a few counts. TCRdb called the 5' RACE reads again in MiXCR, with one record for every CDR3 protein. The data show about 210,000 distinct CDR3 sequences, around 25% seen once. The source of this sequence is an adult woman who had mild COVID-19 (a few samples of this study predate the infection). Cell type and time point are not known. Sequencing was done on a sample of PBMCs or a T cell subset sorted from them (not recorded which).

The CDR3 reads CASSSWTGLGSEQYF. In DNA, the CDR3 is TGCGCCAGCAGCTCCTGGACAGGGTTGGGAAGCGAGCAGTACTTC. The rearrangement links TRBV5-1 to TRBJ2-7; 8 positions match TRBD1. Unmatched junction bases numbered 11, after V lost 3 bases and J lost 6 bases. Germline V gene lookup returns CDR1 SGHRS and CDR2 YFSETQ. CDR3 length equals 15 residues. Full variable domain (rest looked up from reference TRBV5-1 and TRBJ2-7): KAGVTQTPRYLIKTRGQQVTLSCSPISGHRSVSWYQQTPGQGLQFLFEYFSETQRNKGNFPGRFSGRQFSNSRSEMNVSTLELGDSALYLCASSSWTGLGSEQYFGPGTRLTVT.